These T cell receptor beta chains were read from a single sample in a study of technical replicates of blood from four donors. The method was immunoSEQ multiplex PCR; TCRdb's version includes in-frame clones alone and lacks a portion of them. The table records about 100,000 clones, roughly 94% of them present only once. The sequenced sample consisted of T cells isolated from PBMCs. All receptors derive from a human donor in good health. Each CDR3 is given without its conserved first and last residue. The order of the fields is V gene, clone size, CDR3 length, J gene, CDR3 protein. Only part of the rows carry a size: once, few, many, or a class if the clone is expanded.

v_gene: TRBV5-8; abundance: once; len: 13; j_gene: TRBJ2-5; CDR3aa: ASSQGLAAQETQY
v_gene: TRBV28; abundance: NA; len: 10; j_gene: TRBJ2-1; CDR3aa: ASSSTGFEQF
v_gene: TRBV27; abundance: NA; len: 13; j_gene: TRBJ2-1; CDR3aa: ASSVAGYPYNEQF
v_gene: TRBV6-5; abundance: NA; len: 12; j_gene: TRBJ1-4; CDR3aa: ASSQAGQNEKLF
v_gene: TRBV7-6; abundance: NA; len: 16; j_gene: TRBJ1-1; CDR3aa: ASSTPRTGGKVNTEAF
v_gene: TRBV5-4; abundance: NA; len: 13; j_gene: TRBJ2-5; CDR3aa: ASSRRTGIQETQY
v_gene: TRBV7-7; abundance: NA; len: 13; j_gene: TRBJ2-3; CDR3aa: ASSLGLGNTDTQY
v_gene: TRBV2; abundance: NA; len: 13; j_gene: TRBJ2-5; CDR3aa: ASSVGGGSVETQY
v_gene: TRBV14; abundance: NA; len: 11; j_gene: TRBJ2-2; CDR3aa: ASSQVGTGELF
v_gene: TRBV6-4; abundance: few; len: 11; j_gene: TRBJ1-2; CDR3aa: ASSDVQGYGYT
v_gene: TRBV7-3; abundance: NA; len: 12; j_gene: TRBJ2-1; CDR3aa: ASSLDPRGNEQF
v_gene: TRBV14; abundance: NA; len: 13; j_gene: TRBJ2-7; CDR3aa: ASSQDDGSSYEQY
v_gene: TRBV29-1; abundance: NA; len: 12; j_gene: TRBJ2-5; CDR3aa: SVAGQGVQETQY
v_gene: TRBV7-3; abundance: NA; len: 13; j_gene: TRBJ2-4; CDR3aa: ASSLTSGGGNIQY
v_gene: TRBV27; abundance: once; len: 12; j_gene: TRBJ2-7; CDR3aa: ASSQGTGPYEQY
v_gene: TRBV18; abundance: NA; len: 12; j_gene: TRBJ1-2; CDR3aa: ASSPGDRGYGYT
v_gene: TRBV6-1; abundance: NA; len: 13; j_gene: TRBJ2-2; CDR3aa: ASSGQGIGTGELF
v_gene: TRBV28; abundance: NA; len: 12; j_gene: TRBJ2-7; CDR3aa: ASSFGDRGREQY
v_gene: TRBV30; abundance: NA; len: 9; j_gene: TRBJ1-4; CDR3aa: AGTGDEKLF
v_gene: TRBV7-2; abundance: NA; len: 12; j_gene: TRBJ2-1; CDR3aa: ASSPRTDYNEQF
v_gene: TRBV5-4; abundance: once; len: 12; j_gene: TRBJ2-1; CDR3aa: ASSPPSGLNEQF
v_gene: TRBV19; abundance: once; len: 14; j_gene: TRBJ1-1; CDR3aa: ASDKTWGHLNTEAF
v_gene: TRBV7-9; abundance: once; len: 16; j_gene: TRBJ1-1; CDR3aa: ASSPTAGTGPIGTEAF
v_gene: TRBV28; abundance: NA; len: 15; j_gene: TRBJ2-7; CDR3aa: ASSFSERTGDSYEQY
v_gene: TRBV28; abundance: NA; len: 14; j_gene: TRBJ2-7; CDR3aa: ASSIKRWDRDYEQY
v_gene: TRBV28; abundance: NA; len: 10; j_gene: TRBJ1-1; CDR3aa: ASGEDRGWAF
v_gene: TRBV13; abundance: NA; len: 14; j_gene: TRBJ1-5; CDR3aa: ASSFSGAVGNQPQH